The 12 T cell receptor beta chains presented below share a single source sample, sequenced in a study of shared clonotypes between healthy human individuals. Repertoires were generated with immunoSEQ multiplex PCR, while TCRdb's copy carries only in-frame clones and drops some. The sample contains around 2.3 million clones, approximately 95% of which appear only once. Sequencing was carried out using naive CD4+ T cells sorted from blood. Documented subset: CD45RA+ positively selected. Every receptor here comes from a man aged 18-30 years in good health.

The chain carries TRBV7-2 and TRBJ2-7; 10 bases line up with TRBD2. The CDR3 spans 13 residues. The germline gives CDR1 SGHTA, CDR2 FQGNSA. Unmatched junction bases numbered 5, after V lost 8 bases and J lost 4 bases. DNA of the CDR3: TGTGCCAGCGGGACTAGCGAAGGGTACGAGCAGTACTTC. This encodes CASGTSEGYEQYF.

This chain connects TRBV7-6 to TRBJ1-4; D is unclear. V was cut by 7 bases and J by 0 bases, with 9 bases left in between. CDR3 length: 14 residues. Germline CDR1 SGHVS, CDR2 FNYEAQ. The CDR3: CASTPGATNEKLFF. The CDR3 bases are TGTGCCAGCACCCCCGGGGCAACTAATGAAAAACTGTTTTTT.

The chain couples TRBV27 to TRBJ2-3; tentatively, D is TRBD2 (6 bases). Germline V lookup: CDR1 MNHEY, CDR2 SMNVEV (reference sequence). The CDR3 runs 14 residues. Trimming shortened V by 3 bases and J by 3 bases, and 10 bases separated the two germline ends. CDR3 coding DNA: TGTGCCAGCAGTTTCGGGCGGGAAACAGATACGCAGTATTTT. Its translation is CASSFGRETDTQYF.

V gene TRBV25-1 combines with J gene TRBJ1-6; 8 bases are a match to TRBD1. V trimming: 2 bases; J trimming: 7 bases; junction bases outside the gene matches: 7. The CDR3 spans 16 residues. Germline CDR1 is MGHDK and CDR2 is SYGVNS. The CDR3 DNA sequence: TGTGCCAGCAGTGAAAGGTCCAGGGGGCAAAATTCACCCCTCCACTTT. Translating gives CASSERSRGQNSPLHF.

The chain couples TRBV7-2 to TRBJ2-4, with 7 positions matching TRBD1. With 1 base clipped from V and 4 bases from J, the junction kept 1 base outside the gene matches. The CDR3 covers 14 residues. Germline V gene data show CDR1 as SGHTA and CDR2 as FQGNSA. For the CDR3, the DNA is TGTGCCAGCAGCTTAGGACAGGGAAAAAACATTCAGTACTTC. It is translated as CASSLGQGKNIQYF.

The chain links TRBV28 to TRBJ1-2; D gene unclear. The CDR3 loop spans 11 amino acids. Germline CDR1 MDHEN, CDR2 SYDVKM. V was shortened by 8 bases and J by 5 bases, with 9 bases between the two germline ends. In nucleotides, the CDR3 is TGTGCCAGCTGGCGGGCGTATGGCTACACCTTC. Protein product: CASWRAYGYTF.

The chain uses TRBV4-3 and TRBJ2-7, with no clear D. V lost 0 bases to trimming and J lost 0 bases, with 9 bases between them. Germline values: CDR1 LGHNA, CDR2 YSLEER. The CDR3 is 15 residues long. The CDR3 region is CASSQEPRSSYEQYF. CDR3 in DNA: TGCGCCAGCAGCCAAGAACCCAGGAGCTCCTACGAGCAGTACTTC.

This chain uses TRBV11-2 with TRBJ2-7, with a possible D match to TRBD1 (6 bases). The CDR3 is 13 residues long. Trimming removed 3 bases at V and 5 bases at J, with 11 bases between. CDR1 and CDR2 (germline): SGHAT, FQNNGV. CDR3: CASSFAGVNEQYF. In DNA, the CDR3 is TGTGCCAGCAGCTTTGCAGGGGTGAACGAGCAGTACTTC.

About this clone: This CDR3 is also generated by other DNA sequences in the sample. The chain uses TRBV5-1 and TRBJ1-1; no reliable D call. V lost 1 base and J lost 0, with 7 bases in between. This CDR3 is built from 14 residues. Germline V lookup: CDR1 SGHRS, CDR2 YFSETQ. CDR3 amino acids: CASSLYSMNTEAFF. The CDR3 DNA reads TGCGCCAGCAGCTTGTACAGCATGAACACTGAAGCTTTCTTT.

The V gene is TRBV6-1, the J gene TRBJ1-5, with D perhaps matching TRBD1 (6 bases). This CDR3 comprises 11 residues. Looked up from germline, CDR1 is MNHNS and CDR2 is SASEGT. V lost 7 bases to trimming and J lost 14 bases, with 15 bases between them. The CDR3 loop is CASNAGTREHF. CDR3 bases: TGTGCCAGCAATGCAGGGACAAGAGAGCATTTT.

The chain has TRBV7-8 and TRBJ1-2, with 7 positions matching TRBD1. Germline V CDR1 and CDR2: SGHVS, FQNEAQ. With V trimmed by 1 base and J by 4 bases, 9 bases remained unmatched. The CDR3 contains 16 residues. The CDR3 DNA reads as TGTGCCAGCAGCTTAGTACCCACAGGGGCCATCTATGGCTACACCTTC. Translated: CASSLVPTGAIYGYTF.

The V and J genes are TRBV27 and TRBJ1-2; 8 nucleotides agree with TRBD1. Germline-derived CDR1 and CDR2 are MNHEY and SMNVEV (reference sequence). V lost 4 bases and J lost 1; bases outside the gene matches: 14. The CDR3 length is 18 residues. The CDR3 is CASSSVQGAQFINYGYTF. For the CDR3, the DNA is TGTGCCAGCAGTTCCGTCCAGGGGGCCCAATTTATTAACTATGGCTACACCTTC.